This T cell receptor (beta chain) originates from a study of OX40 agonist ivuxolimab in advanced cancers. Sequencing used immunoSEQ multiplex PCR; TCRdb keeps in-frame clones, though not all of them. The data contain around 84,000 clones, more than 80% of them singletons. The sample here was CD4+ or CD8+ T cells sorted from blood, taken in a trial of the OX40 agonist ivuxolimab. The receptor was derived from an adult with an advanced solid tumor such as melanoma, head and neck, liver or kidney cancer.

DNA for the CDR3: TGTGCCAGCATTCCAATGACTAGCGGGAGGGACGGGGAGCTGTTTTTT. This codes for CASIPMTSGRDGELFF. J is TRBJ2-2 and V is TRBV6-6; 14 nucleotides match TRBD2. Unmatched junction bases numbered 8, after V lost 7 bases and J lost 7 bases. CDR1 is MNHNY, CDR2 SVGAGI, per germline (reference sequence). The CDR3 consists of 16 residues.